The entry that follows covers one T cell receptor (beta chain) sequence. V shed 1 base and J 3 bases; nucleotides not matched to a gene: 0. Germline V lookup: CDR1 LGHNA, CDR2 YSLEER. CDR3 length: 15 residues. This sample was taken from a study of cytomegalovirus exposure and HLA in healthy donors. Study information: In terms of ancestry, the Caucasian-associated cluster contained roughly 81% of the approximately 400 genotyped donors.

Use of 60 Vbeta and 13 Jbeta primers characterized the PCR. Sequencing used immunoSEQ multiplex PCR; TCRdb keeps in-frame clones, though not all of them. The table includes approximately 190,000 clones, around 75% detected once. At the time of sampling, donors were nominally healthy, though unrecorded immune exposures were likely. The sample comprised PBMCs. The genes are TRBV4-3 and TRBJ2-1; 10 bases match TRBD2. The sequence was collected from a woman in her 30s in good health and CMV-seronegative. The chain's CDR3 is CASSQGTSGYNEQFF. In nucleotides, the CDR3 is TGCGCCAGCAGCCAAGGGACTAGCGGCTACAATGAGCAGTTCTTC.